One sample yielded the 7 T cell receptor beta chains listed below, sequenced in a study of siplizumab effects on memory and regulatory T cells. Clones were read by immunoSEQ multiplex PCR, and TCRdb kept only the in-frame ones, dropping some. The table lists tens of thousands of clones, about 90% of them singletons. The specimen sequenced was CD8+ T cells sorted from blood. The source of these receptors is a human donor in good health.

This sequence joins TRBV27 and TRBJ2-7, with 8 nucleotides matching TRBD1. The CDR3 sequence is 14 residues long. The J segment lost 2 bases and the V segment lost 2 bases, leaving 2 bases of the junction unmatched. The germline V gene has CDR1 MNHEY and CDR2 SMNVEV (reference sequence). The CDR3 DNA is TGTGCCAGCAGTTTACAGGGGGCGACCTACGAGCAGTACTTC. As protein: CASSLQGATYEQYF.

V usage is TRBV4-1 and J usage is TRBJ1-2, with 7 bases fitting TRBD1. CDR3 size: 16 residues. Unmatched junction bases numbered 9, after V lost 3 bases and J lost 2 bases. Germline CDR1 and CDR2: MGHRA and YSYEKL. The CDR3 is CASSQAGTVTNYGYTF. In DNA, the CDR3 is TGCGCCAGCAGCCAGGCCGGGACAGTGACCAACTATGGCTACACCTTC.

The CDR3 nucleotides are TGTGCCAGCAGTGACGGGACAGGGGCAAATCAGCCCCAGCATTTT. Its translation is CASSDGTGANQPQHF. This chain joins TRBV2 and TRBJ1-5; TRBD1 aligns across 10 bases. Per germline, CDR1 SNHLY and CDR2 FYNNEI. The CDR3 covers 15 residues. Losses at the gene ends were 3 bases for V and 4 bases for J; bases not matched to a gene: 3.

V and J are TRBV2 and TRBJ1-1; D remains unclear. Trimming left V 0 bases short and J 6 bases short, with 14 bases between. The CDR3 consists of 15 residues. The germline CDR1 and CDR2 sequences are SNHLY and FYNNEI. CDR3 amino acids: CASSEASGWSAEAFF. The CDR3 nucleotides read TGTGCCAGCAGTGAAGCGTCGGGGTGGAGCGCTGAAGCTTTCTTT. The full variable domain, completed using reference TRBV2 and TRBJ1-1, is EPEVTQTPSHQVTQMGQEVILRCVPISNHLYFYWYRQILGQKVEFLVSFYNNEISEKSEIFDDQFSVERPDGSNFTLKIRSTKLEDSAMYFCASSEASGWSAEAFFGQGTRLTVV.

The chain employs TRBV19 and TRBJ2-1; a weak D match, TRBD1 (6 bases). Germline CDR1 LNHDA, CDR2 SQIVND (reference sequence). V was cut by 5 bases and J by 7 bases, with 12 bases left in between. This CDR3 contains 13 residues. The DNA of the CDR3 is TGTGCCAGTAGTTCCTCAGGGGTGAATGAGCAGTTCTTC. It codes for CASSSSGVNEQFF.

The rearrangement uses TRBV7-9 and TRBJ1-1; D call uncertain. CDR1 and CDR2 (germline): SEHNR, FQNEAQ (reference sequence). There are 12 residues in the CDR3. V was pared by 1 base and J by 7 bases, with 7 bases between. DNA of the CDR3: TGTGCCAGCAGCTTAGGGGTCTTTGAAGCTTTCTTT. Encoded protein: CASSLGVFEAFF.

The V and J genes are TRBV5-1 and TRBJ1-1; D not certain. CDR1 and CDR2 from the germline V gene are SGHRS and YFSETQ. V lost 3 bases and J lost 0, with 15 bases in between. The CDR3 runs to 16 residues. CDR3 sequence: CASSSTPHALNTEAFF. Here the CDR3 DNA reads TGCGCCAGCAGCTCTACCCCACACGCGCTGAACACTGAAGCTTTCTTT.